Shown below are 26 T cell receptor beta chains from a single sample sequenced in a study of OX40 agonist ivuxolimab in advanced cancers. The method was immunoSEQ multiplex PCR; TCRdb's version includes in-frame clones alone and lacks a portion of them. Among about 60,000 clones listed, 80% to 85% were seen once. Sample: CD4+ or CD8+ T cells sorted from blood, taken in a trial of the OX40 agonist ivuxolimab. Receptor source: an adult with an advanced solid tumor such as melanoma, head and neck, liver or kidney cancer.

V usage is TRBV30 and J usage is TRBJ1-2; no clear D gene. The CDR3 totals 14 residues. Germline V gene lookup returns CDR1 GTSNPN and CDR2 SVGIG (reference sequence). The germline V and J ends were trimmed by 2 bases and 4 bases, with 14 bases remaining between them. The CDR3 bases are TGTGCCTGGAGTAAAGCGGGTCTGGGCTATGGCTACACCTTC. Its protein is CAWSKAGLGYGYTF.

This chain joins TRBV7-2 and TRBJ2-7, with 9 bases identical to TRBD2. CDR1 is SGHTA, CDR2 FQGNSA, per germline. The CDR3 is made up of 16 amino acids. After removal of 3 bases from V and 3 bases from J, the junction contained 9 bases not matched to a gene. DNA of the CDR3: TGTGCCAGCAGCTTTGTTGGCGGGAGGGCCCTCTACGAGCAGTACTTC. Translation gives CASSFVGGRALYEQYF.

This clone has just one count. The chain recombines TRBV5-1 with TRBJ2-1; 7 bases are a match to TRBD1. The length of the CDR3 is 15 residues. Trimming removed 4 bases from V and 0 bases from J; junction bases left unmatched: 4. CDR1 and CDR2 (germline): SGHRS, YFSETQ. The CDR3 region has the DNA TGCGCCAGCAGCATGACAGGGTTCTCCTACAATGAGCAGTTCTTC. This encodes CASSMTGFSYNEQFF.

The V call is TRBV11-3, the J call TRBJ2-5; D may be TRBD1 (5 bases). The V gene lost 2 bases and the J gene lost 5 bases, with 18 bases spanning the gap. This CDR3 region has 16 residues. Per germline, CDR1 SGHNT and CDR2 YENEEA. The CDR3 region is CASSLSQGSLSETQYF. The CDR3 DNA is TGTGCCAGCAGCTTATCTCAGGGCTCCCTAAGCGAGACCCAGTACTTC.

This chain connects TRBV4-1 to TRBJ2-1; unclear D gene. V was trimmed by 3 bases and J by 1 base, leaving 13 bases between them. Germline assignment: CDR1 MGHRA and CDR2 YSYEKL. The CDR3 length is 16 residues. The CDR3 spells CASSHIDILSYNEQFF. The CDR3 coding sequence is TGCGCCAGCAGCCATATCGACATACTATCCTACAATGAGCAGTTCTTC.

This clone has just a few counts. The chain combines TRBV18 with TRBJ1-2; a weak D match, TRBD1 (6 bases). V lost 2 bases and J 2 bases, leaving 12 bases between the germline ends. This CDR3 region has 15 residues. Germline loops: CDR1 KGHSH, CDR2 LQKENI. CDR3 coding DNA: TGTGCCAGCTCACCAACCCGGACAGCCAACTATGGCTACACCTTC. As protein: CASSPTRTANYGYTF.

V is TRBV18 and J is TRBJ2-3; no reliable D call. V lost 4 bases and J 1 base, leaving 15 bases between the germline ends. The germline gives CDR1 KGHSH, CDR2 LQKENI. The CDR3 extends over 16 amino acids. The CDR3 DNA follows: TGTGCCAGCTCACGGAACATTTCCCCGGGCACAGATACGCAGTATTTT. Its translation is CASSRNISPGTDTQYF.

The genes are TRBV4-1 and TRBJ2-3; TRBD1 matches at 8 bases. V was pared by 6 bases and J by 1 base, with 3 bases of the junction left unmatched. The CDR3 spans 14 residues. The germline gives CDR1 MGHRA, CDR2 YSYEKL. CDR3 residues: CASRTTGGTDTQYF. The CDR3 nucleotides read TGCGCCAGCAGAACGACAGGGGGCACAGATACGCAGTATTTT.

CDR3 DNA sequence: TGTGCCAGCAGCTTGTTTAGCTTTGGCACAGATACGCAGTATTTT. Protein product: CASSLFSFGTDTQYF. The rearrangement uses TRBV5-4 and TRBJ2-3; D call uncertain. Trimming removed 1 base from V and 1 base from J, with 10 bases in between. The CDR3 extends over 15 amino acids. From germline, CDR1 is SGHNT and CDR2 YYREEE (reference sequence).

V usage is TRBV30 and J usage is TRBJ2-1, with 10 bases that match TRBD2. The CDR3 sequence is 14 residues long. With V trimmed by 8 bases and J by 8 bases, 12 bases remained unmatched. Looked up from germline, CDR1 is GTSNPN and CDR2 is SVGIG (reference sequence). CDR3 bases: TGTGCCGGCGTGGGGCTAGCGGGAGACTATGAGCAGTTCTTC. It is translated as CAGVGLAGDYEQFF.

CDR3 sequence (DNA): TGCAGCGTTGCGGCGGGAGCCCCCCACGAGCAGTACTTC. Protein sequence: CSVAAGAPHEQYF. The J gene is TRBJ2-7, the V gene TRBV29-1; 7 bases agree with TRBD2. This CDR3 has 13 residues. Germline trimming cut 4 bases from V and 5 bases from J; bases unmatched to any gene: 8. The germline gives CDR1 SQVTM, CDR2 ANQGSEA.

The chain is built from TRBV19 and TRBJ2-1; D perhaps matches TRBD2 (6 bases). The CDR3 length is 15 residues. V lost 3 bases, J lost 4 bases, and 13 bases lay in between. The germline gives CDR1 LNHDA, CDR2 SQIVND (reference sequence). The CDR3, as DNA: TGTGCCAGTAGTATCGGGCGGGGAAGTTACAATGAGCAGTTCTTC. Its protein product is CASSIGRGSYNEQFF.

The rearrangement links TRBV19 to TRBJ2-7; the D call may be TRBD1 or TRBD2 (5 bases each). The CDR3 spans 17 residues. Trimming stripped 2 bases from V and 0 bases from J, with 17 bases between. Germline assignment: CDR1 LNHDA and CDR2 SQIVND (reference sequence). CDR3 DNA sequence: TGTGCCAGTAGTATACGTTCAGTCGGGGCCTACTCCTACGAGCAGTACTTC. Encoded protein: CASSIRSVGAYSYEQYF.

This chain links TRBV2 with TRBJ2-1; D possibly corresponds to TRBD2 (5 bases). From germline, CDR1 is SNHLY and CDR2 FYNNEI. Trimming cost V 3 bases and J 5 bases, with 11 bases left between them. The CDR3 length is 14 residues. In DNA, the CDR3 is TGTGCCAGCAGTGACGTGGGGAGAAACAATGAGCAGTTCTTC. It translates to CASSDVGRNNEQFF.

The V gene is TRBV6-6, the J gene TRBJ2-7, with 7 bases matching TRBD1. V shed 2 bases and J 0 bases; nucleotides not matched to a gene: 7. Germline V CDR1 and CDR2: MNHNY, SVGAGI (reference sequence). The CDR3 consists of 16 residues. The CDR3, as DNA: TGTGCCAGCAGTTACGAGGGACAGCTCATCTCCTACGAGCAGTACTTC. Its translation: CASSYEGQLISYEQYF.

This chain links TRBV5-1 with TRBJ1-1; D call uncertain. Per the germline V gene, CDR1 is SGHRS and CDR2 is YFSETQ. The ends were cut back, 6 bases at V and 1 base at J, with 7 bases in the middle. The length of the CDR3 is 12 residues. The CDR3 DNA follows: TGCGCCAGCAAGACGGAGAACACTGAAGCTTTCTTT. Protein sequence: CASKTENTEAFF.

The chain has TRBV6-1 and TRBJ2-1; the D gene is possibly TRBD1 (5 bases). The V gene's germline CDR1 is MNHNS and CDR2 SASEGT. This CDR3 contains 15 residues. The V gene lost 1 base and the J gene lost 2 bases, with 9 bases spanning the gap. For the CDR3, the DNA is TGTGCCAGCAGTGAAGTCCAGGGAACCTACAATGAGCAGTTCTTC. This translates into CASSEVQGTYNEQFF.

V gene TRBV6-1 combines with J gene TRBJ1-2; 7 bases are a match to TRBD1. V lost 6 bases, J lost 2 bases, and 9 bases stayed unmatched. The V gene's germline CDR1 is MNHNS and CDR2 SASEGT. The CDR3 spans 15 residues. The CDR3, as DNA: TGTGCCAGCAGGGGACGGGACAGAACAAACTATGGCTACACCTTC. It encodes CASRGRDRTNYGYTF.

This chain links TRBV19 with TRBJ2-2; D is unclear. Germline CDR1 is LNHDA and CDR2 is SQIVND (reference sequence). This CDR3 has 13 residues. With 3 bases removed from V and 13 bases from J, the gap between germline ends came to 15 bases. The CDR3 reads CASSIASAQWLFF. For the CDR3, the DNA is TGTGCCAGTAGTATTGCGAGCGCCCAATGGCTGTTTTTT.

V is TRBV9 and J is TRBJ2-3; 13 bases line up with TRBD2. Germline V lookup: CDR1 SGDLS, CDR2 YYNGEE. The CDR3 has 16 amino acids. Losses at the gene ends were 2 bases for V and 4 bases for J; bases not matched to a gene: 4. CDR3: CASSVAGLAGSDTQYF. The DNA of the CDR3 is TGTGCCAGCAGCGTGGCGGGACTAGCGGGATCAGATACGCAGTATTTT.

V gene TRBV5-6 combines with J gene TRBJ1-4, with TRBD1 identical over 9 bases. The germline CDR1 and CDR2 sequences are SGHDT and YYEEEE. J gave up 5 bases and V 1 base, and 3 bases lay outside the gene matches. The CDR3 extends over 15 amino acids. CDR3 region: CASSLKGQGNEKLFF. As DNA, the CDR3 is TGTGCCAGCAGCTTGAAGGGACAGGGAAATGAAAAACTGTTTTTT.

The chain employs TRBV29-1 and TRBJ2-3, with 9 bases fitting TRBD1. With V trimmed by 5 bases and J by 13 bases, 10 bases remained unmatched. Germline V gene lookup returns CDR1 SQVTM and CDR2 ANQGSEA. The CDR3 runs 12 residues. The CDR3 loop is CSVNLGQGVKYF. The CDR3, as DNA: TGCAGCGTTAATTTGGGACAGGGTGTAAAGTATTTT.

The chain is built from TRBV19 and TRBJ1-1; 9 positions agree with TRBD1. CDR1 is LNHDA and CDR2 is SQIVND in the germline V gene (reference sequence). The CDR3 has 15 amino acids. The ends lost 3 bases at V and 4 bases at J; junction bases unmatched: 6. The CDR3: CASSIGTGPGTEAFF. Here the CDR3 DNA reads TGTGCCAGTAGTATTGGGACAGGGCCGGGCACTGAAGCTTTCTTT.

The chain joins TRBV14 to TRBJ2-2; no firm D call. The V end lost 0 bases, the J end lost 6 bases, and 8 bases lay between the germline ends. The CDR3 totals 14 residues. Looked up from germline, CDR1 is SGHDN and CDR2 is FVKESK. The CDR3 reads CASSQDLVAGELFF. The CDR3 coding sequence is TGTGCCAGCAGCCAAGATCTAGTCGCCGGGGAGCTGTTTTTT.

This chain uses TRBV18 with TRBJ2-1; 14 bases are shared with TRBD2. The CDR3 length is 14 residues. Germline assignment: CDR1 KGHSH and CDR2 LQKENI. Trimming removed 3 bases from V and 9 bases from J; junction bases left unmatched: 1. This CDR3 reads CASSPTSGRAEQFF. The CDR3 region has the DNA TGTGCCAGCTCACCGACTAGCGGGAGGGCTGAGCAGTTCTTC. The whole variable domain, remainder taken from reference TRBV18 and TRBJ2-1, is NAGVMQNPRHLVRRRGQEARLRCSPMKGHSHVYWYRQLPEEGLKFMVYLQKENIIDESGMPKERFSAEFPKEGPSILRIQQVVRGDSAAYFCASSPTSGRAEQFFGPGTRLTVL.

The chain combines TRBV6-5 with TRBJ2-7, with a tentative D call TRBD2 (5 bases). V was pared by 2 bases and J by 3 bases, with 11 bases between. This CDR3 contains 14 residues. The germline V gene encodes CDR1 MNHEY and CDR2 SVGAGI. CDR3 bases: TGTGCCAGCAGTTACCATCGAGGAGGCTACGAGCAGTACTTC. The encoded protein is CASSYHRGGYEQYF.